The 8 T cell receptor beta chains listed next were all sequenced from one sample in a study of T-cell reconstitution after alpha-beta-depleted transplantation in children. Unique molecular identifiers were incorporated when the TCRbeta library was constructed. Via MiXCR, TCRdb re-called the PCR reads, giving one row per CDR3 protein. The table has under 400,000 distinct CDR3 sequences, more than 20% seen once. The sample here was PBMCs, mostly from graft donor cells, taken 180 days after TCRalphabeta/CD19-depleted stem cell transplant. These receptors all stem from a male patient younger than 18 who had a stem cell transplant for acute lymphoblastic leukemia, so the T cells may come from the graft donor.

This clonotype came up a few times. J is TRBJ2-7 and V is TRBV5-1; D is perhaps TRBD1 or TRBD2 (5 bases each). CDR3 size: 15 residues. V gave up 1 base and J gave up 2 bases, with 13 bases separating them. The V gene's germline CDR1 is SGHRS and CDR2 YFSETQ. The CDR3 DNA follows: TGCGCCAGCAGCTTGTCGGGGCTGGTTGCCTACGAGCAGTACTTC. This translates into CASSLSGLVAYEQYF.

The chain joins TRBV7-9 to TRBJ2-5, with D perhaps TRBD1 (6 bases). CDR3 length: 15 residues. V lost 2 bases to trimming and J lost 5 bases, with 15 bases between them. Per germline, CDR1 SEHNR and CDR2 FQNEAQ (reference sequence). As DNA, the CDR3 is TGTGCCAGCAGCTTATGGGGGCGGATTATGGAGACCCAGTACTTC. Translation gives CASSLWGRIMETQYF. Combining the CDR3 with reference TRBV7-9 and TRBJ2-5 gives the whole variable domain DTGVSQNPRHKITKRGQNVTFRCDPISEHNRLYWYRQTLGQGPEFLTYFQNEAQLEKSRLLSDRFSAERPKGSFSTLEIQRTEQGDSAMYLCASSLWGRIMETQYFGPGTRLLVL.

The CDR3 is CASSYWTSGNHEQFF. In DNA, the CDR3 is TGTGCCAGCAGTTACTGGACTAGCGGGAATCATGAGCAGTTCTTC. V and J are TRBV6-5 and TRBJ2-1; 12 nucleotides agree with TRBD2. V trimming: 1 base; J trimming: 8 bases; junction bases outside the gene matches: 3. The CDR3 length is 15 residues. Germline CDR1 and CDR2: MNHEY and SVGAGI.

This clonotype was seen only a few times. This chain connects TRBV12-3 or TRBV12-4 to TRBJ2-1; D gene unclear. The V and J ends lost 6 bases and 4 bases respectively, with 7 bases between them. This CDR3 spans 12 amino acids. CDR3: CASSPLYNEQFF. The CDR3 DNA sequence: TGTGCCAGCAGCCCACTGTACAATGAGCAGTTCTTC.

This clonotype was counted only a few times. In DNA form, the CDR3 reads TGCGCCAGCAGCTTGGTCACCGGGACAGGAAATCCAACAGATACGCAGTATTTT. It yields the protein CASSLVTGTGNPTDTQYF. The chain carries TRBV5-1 and TRBJ2-3, with 8 positions matching TRBD1. In germline, CDR1 is SGHRS, CDR2 YFSETQ. V was clipped by 0 bases and J by 3 bases; unmatched bases: 12. CDR3 length equals 18 residues.

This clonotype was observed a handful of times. The CDR3 is CASSSGLARGEQYF. The CDR3 DNA reads as TGTGCCAGCAGTTCCGGACTAGCGAGGGGCGAGCAGTACTTC. The rearrangement joins TRBV6-5 to TRBJ2-7; 9 positions agree with TRBD2. The CDR3 loop spans 14 amino acids. Trimming cost V 4 bases and J 6 bases; bases outside gene matches: 7. CDR1 MNHEY and CDR2 SVGAGI come from the germline V gene.

CDR3 sequence (DNA): TGTGCCAGCAGCTTATTTAAGGGTACAGGGGGAGAAAATGAGCAGTTCTTC. Amino acid sequence: CASSLFKGTGGENEQFF. This rearrangement joins TRBV11-1 to TRBJ2-1; TRBD1 matches 8 bases. V gave up 2 bases and J gave up 7 bases; unmatched junction bases: 13. This CDR3 region has 17 residues. Germline V gives CDR1 SGHAT, CDR2 FQDESV (reference sequence). Drawing the rest from reference TRBV11-1 and TRBJ2-1, the complete variable domain is EAEVAQSPRYKITEKSQAVAFWCDPISGHATLYWYRQILGQGPELLVQFQDESVVDDSQLPKDRFSAERLKGVDSTLKIQPAELGDSAMYLCASSLFKGTGGENEQFFGPGTRLTVL.

The CDR3 is CATSRDRGVTNQPQHF. The CDR3 DNA is TGTGCCACCAGCAGAGACCGGGGGGTTACAAATCAGCCCCAGCATTTT. The rearrangement links TRBV15 to TRBJ1-5, with TRBD1 as a possible D gene (5 bases). The CDR3 is made up of 16 amino acids. From germline, CDR1 is LNHNV and CDR2 YYDKDF (reference sequence). Trimming shortened V by 0 bases and J by 4 bases, and 13 bases separated the two germline ends.